Listed below are T cell receptor beta chains from one sample, sequenced in a study of T-cell reconstitution after alpha-beta-depleted transplantation in children. TCRdb re-analysed the PCR reads in MiXCR, keeping a single row per CDR3 protein. The table has roughly 310,000 distinct CDR3 sequences, approximately 23% seen once. The material sequenced was PBMCs, mostly from graft donor cells, taken 180 days after TCRalphabeta/CD19-depleted stem cell transplant. The source of these receptors is a male patient younger than 18 who had a stem cell transplant for acute lymphoblastic leukemia, so the T cells may come from the graft donor. Both conserved end residues are part of each CDR3. The D gene is left open where the match is weak. The listing skips clone size in some rows; elsewhere it reads once, few, many or a size class.

d_gene: NA; v_gene: TRBV7-9; j_gene: TRBJ2-1; abundance: NA; CDR3aa: CASSQPLDSHYNEQFF; CDR3nt: TGTGCCAGCAGCCAACCCCTCGACTCGCACTACAATGAGCAGTTCTTC
d_gene: TRBD1; v_gene: TRBV12-5; j_gene: TRBJ2-1; abundance: few; CDR3aa: CASGFGQGPYNEQFF; CDR3nt: TGTGCTAGTGGTTTCGGACAGGGGCCCTACAATGAGCAGTTCTTT
d_gene: NA; v_gene: TRBV24-1; j_gene: TRBJ2-5; abundance: few; CDR3aa: CATSPNGVVEETQYF; CDR3nt: TGTGCCACCAGTCCTAACGGGGTAGTAGAGGAGACCCAGTACTTC
d_gene: TRBD1; v_gene: TRBV5-1; j_gene: TRBJ1-1; abundance: few; CDR3aa: CASSQTGAMNTEAFF; CDR3nt: TGCGCCAGCAGCCAGACAGGGGCCATGAACACTGAAGCTTTCTTT
d_gene: NA; v_gene: TRBV5-1; j_gene: TRBJ2-5; abundance: NA; CDR3aa: CASSLVVGQETQYF; CDR3nt: TGCGCCAGCAGCTTGGTGGTCGGGCAAGAGACCCAGTACTTC
d_gene: TRBD2; v_gene: TRBV4-1; j_gene: TRBJ2-1; abundance: NA; CDR3aa: CASSQEPSGAYNEQFF; CDR3nt: TGCGCCAGCAGCCAAGAACCCAGCGGGGCTTACAATGAGCAGTTCTTC
d_gene: NA; v_gene: TRBV29-1; j_gene: TRBJ2-7; abundance: NA; CDR3aa: CSVEDPGREQYF; CDR3nt: TGCAGCGTTGAAGATCCGGGGAGAGAGCAGTACTTC
d_gene: TRBD1; v_gene: TRBV29-1; j_gene: TRBJ2-7; abundance: NA; CDR3aa: CSVESFVRGRYEQYF; CDR3nt: TGCAGCGTTGAATCATTCGTCAGGGGGCGTTACGAGCAGTACTTC
d_gene: NA; v_gene: TRBV7-2; j_gene: TRBJ1-4; abundance: NA; CDR3aa: CASSLDSPGFGKLFF; CDR3nt: TGTGCCAGCAGCTTAGACAGTCCGGGATTTGGCAAACTGTTTTTT
d_gene: NA; v_gene: TRBV5-1; j_gene: TRBJ2-5; abundance: NA; CDR3aa: CASANRRQETQYF; CDR3nt: TGCGCCAGCGCGAATCGGAGACAAGAGACCCAGTACTTC